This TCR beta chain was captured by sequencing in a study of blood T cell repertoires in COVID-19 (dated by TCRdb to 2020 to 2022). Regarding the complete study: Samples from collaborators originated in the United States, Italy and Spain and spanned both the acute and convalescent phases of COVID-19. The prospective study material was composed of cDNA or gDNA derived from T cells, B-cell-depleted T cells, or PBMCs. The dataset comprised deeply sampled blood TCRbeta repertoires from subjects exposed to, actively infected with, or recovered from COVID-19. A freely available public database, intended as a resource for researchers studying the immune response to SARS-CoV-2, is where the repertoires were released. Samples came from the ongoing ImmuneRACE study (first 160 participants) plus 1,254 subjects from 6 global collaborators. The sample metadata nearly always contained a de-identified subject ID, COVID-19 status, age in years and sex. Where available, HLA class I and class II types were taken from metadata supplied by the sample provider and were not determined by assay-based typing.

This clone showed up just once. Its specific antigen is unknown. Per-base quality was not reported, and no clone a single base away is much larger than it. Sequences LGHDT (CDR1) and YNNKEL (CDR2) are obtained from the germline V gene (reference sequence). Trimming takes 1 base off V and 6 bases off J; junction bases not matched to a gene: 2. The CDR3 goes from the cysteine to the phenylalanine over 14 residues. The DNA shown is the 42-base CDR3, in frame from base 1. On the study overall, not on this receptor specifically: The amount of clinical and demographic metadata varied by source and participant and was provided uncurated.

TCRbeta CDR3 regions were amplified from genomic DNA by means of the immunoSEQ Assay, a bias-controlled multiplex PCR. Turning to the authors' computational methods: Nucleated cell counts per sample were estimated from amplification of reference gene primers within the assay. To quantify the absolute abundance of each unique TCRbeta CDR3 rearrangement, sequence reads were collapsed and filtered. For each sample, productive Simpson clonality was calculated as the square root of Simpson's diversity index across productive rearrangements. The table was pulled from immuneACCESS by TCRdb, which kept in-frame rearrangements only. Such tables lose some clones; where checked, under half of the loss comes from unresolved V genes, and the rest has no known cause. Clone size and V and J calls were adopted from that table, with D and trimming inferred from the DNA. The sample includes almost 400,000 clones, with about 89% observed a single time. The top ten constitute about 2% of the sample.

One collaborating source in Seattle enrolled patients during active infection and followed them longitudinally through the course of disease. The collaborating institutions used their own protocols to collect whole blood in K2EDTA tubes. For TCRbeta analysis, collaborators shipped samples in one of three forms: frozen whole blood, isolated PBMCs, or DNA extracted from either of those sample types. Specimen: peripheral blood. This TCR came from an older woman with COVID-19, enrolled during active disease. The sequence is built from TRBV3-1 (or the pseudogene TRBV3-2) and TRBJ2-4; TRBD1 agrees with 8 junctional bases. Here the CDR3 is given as CASSQGQGRNIQYF. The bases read TGTGCCAGCAGCCAAGGACAGGGGAGAAACATTCAGTACTTC.